Shown below are 10 T cell receptor beta chains from a single sample sequenced in a study of T cell responses to AZD1222 COVID-19 vaccine (dated by TCRdb to the early 2020s). In light of the paper, this sample's time point label describes: baseline before first vaccination. Library prep was done by the immunoSEQ multiplex PCR assay. Held by TCRdb, this immuneACCESS table contains in-frame sequences only and omits some clones. Under half of the omission traces to an unresolved V gene where checked; the cause of the rest is unknown. Counted in this sample were about 68,000 clones; 65% to 80% of them appeared once. The ten largest clonotypes hold 9% to 13% of the sample. The source material was peripheral blood, sampled on day 0 of AZD1222 vaccination. These receptor sequences come from an adult in good health.

V and J are TRBV3-1 (or the pseudogene TRBV3-2) and TRBJ1-6, with D perhaps TRBD1 (5 bases). Looked up from germline, CDR1 is LGHDT and CDR2 is YNNKEL (reference sequence). The CDR3 totals 14 residues. V lost 5 bases and J 7 bases, leaving 12 bases between the germline ends. The CDR3 DNA reads TGTGCCAGCAGCTTGGTGGGGGGGAATTCACCCCTCCACTTT. It translates to CASSLVGGNSPLHF.

This clone turned up a few times. The chain links TRBV5-6 to TRBJ2-3, with D possibly called TRBD1 or TRBD2 (5 bases each). CDR3 length: 13 residues. Trimming pared 5 bases from V and 4 bases from J, leaving 11 bases between. Germline-derived CDR1 and CDR2 are SGHDT and YYEEEE. The CDR3 spells CASRLQGPDTQYF. CDR3 DNA: TGTGCCAGCAGACTCCAGGGACCAGATACGCAGTATTTT.

The chain joins TRBV29-1 to TRBJ2-2; D remains unclear. Trimming removed 7 bases at V and 7 bases at J, with 13 bases between. The CDR3 has 12 residues. CDR1 is SQVTM and CDR2 is ANQGSEA in the germline V gene. The CDR3 sequence: CSARGIIGELFF. The CDR3, as DNA: TGCAGCGCCCGCGGTATAATCGGGGAGCTGTTTTTT.

The rearrangement joins TRBV12-5 to TRBJ2-1; D remains unclear. CDR1 and CDR2 (germline): LGHNT, FRNRAP. CDR3 length: 15 residues. V shed 5 bases and J shed 8 bases, with 19 bases lying between them. The CDR3 bases are TGTGCTAGTGGTCTACTTTTCGGCCCCTCGGATGAGCAGTTCTTC. It encodes CASGLLFGPSDEQFF.

This clone has just a few counts. This chain connects TRBV5-4 to TRBJ1-2; D might be TRBD1 (5 bases). Germline V gene data show CDR1 as SGHNT and CDR2 as YYREEE (reference sequence). The CDR3 spans 14 residues. V was trimmed by 0 bases and J by 0 bases, leaving 6 bases between them. The CDR3 nucleotides read TGTGCCAGCAGCTTGGGGGGGACTAACTATGGCTACACCTTC. This sequence encodes CASSLGGTNYGYTF.

This clone was counted only a few times. The chain is built from TRBV7-9 and TRBJ2-4; D may be TRBD2 (5 bases). Germline V gene lookup returns CDR1 SEHNR and CDR2 FQNEAQ (reference sequence). The CDR3 loop spans 15 amino acids. Between the trimmed V and J ends, which lost 2 bases and 3 bases, there was a span of 11 bases. The CDR3 protein is CASSLLGGGKNIQYF. DNA for the CDR3: TGTGCCAGCAGCTTATTAGGAGGTGGCAAAAACATTCAGTACTTC.

This rearrangement joins TRBV19 to TRBJ1-5, with D unresolved. Germline V CDR1 and CDR2: LNHDA, SQIVND (reference sequence). Trimming stripped 9 bases from V and 3 bases from J, with 12 bases between. There are 13 residues in the CDR3. The CDR3 reads CASGDRINQPQHF. CDR3 in DNA: TGTGCCAGCGGAGATAGAATCAATCAGCCCCAGCATTTT.

The chain carries TRBV27 and TRBJ2-1; 9 bases match TRBD2. Germline CDR1 is MNHEY and CDR2 is SMNVEV (reference sequence). The CDR3 is 14 amino acids. V was pared by 3 bases and J by 7 bases, with 4 bases of the junction left unmatched. CDR3 amino acids: CASSFSSGDNEQFF. The CDR3 DNA is TGTGCCAGCAGTTTCTCTAGCGGGGATAATGAGCAGTTCTTC.

V is TRBV7-2 and J is TRBJ2-1, with D unresolved. CDR3 length equals 15 residues. Germline assignment: CDR1 SGHTA and CDR2 FQGNSA. The V gene lost 1 base and the J gene lost 3 bases, with 10 bases spanning the gap. This CDR3 reads CASSLEVSFYNEQFF. In nucleotides, the CDR3 is TGTGCCAGCAGCTTAGAGGTTAGTTTCTACAATGAGCAGTTCTTC. Based on the CDR3 plus reference TRBV7-2 and TRBJ2-1, the full variable domain is GAGVSQSPSNKVTEKGKDVELRCDPISGHTALYWYRQSLGQGLEFLIYFQGNSAPDKSGLPSDRFSAERTGGSVSTLTIQRTQQEDSAVYLCASSLEVSFYNEQFFGPGTRLTVL.

This clone was detected a few times. The chain combines TRBV7-9 with TRBJ1-1; D remains ambiguous. The germline gives CDR1 SEHNR, CDR2 FQNEAQ (reference sequence). V was clipped by 1 base and J by 0 bases, with 3 bases between them. This CDR3 region has 13 residues. The CDR3 DNA is TGTGCCAGCAGCTTAGATATGAACACTGAAGCTTTCTTT. Protein sequence: CASSLDMNTEAFF.